A single sample is the source of the 30 T cell receptor beta chains below, sequenced in a study of Tregs in tolerant kidney transplant recipients. TCRdb's table, derived via immunoSEQ multiplex PCR, lists solely in-frame clones and lacks some. This sample's table has around 15,000 clones. Recipients received nonmyeloablative bone marrow transplants from related graft donors, with transient mixed chimerism. The material was CD4+ T cells from blood (PBMCs), obtained 12 months after the transplant. Receptors were obtained from a human patient who received a combined kidney and bone marrow transplant. The graft donor may account for some of the T cells.

Regarding this clone: The CDR3 end lies 3 residues beyond the end of the read and is filled in from the germline J gene. V usage is TRBV2 and J usage is TRBJ2-7; D may be TRBD1 or TRBD2 (5 bases each). This CDR3 spans 15 amino acids. The ends were cut back, 6 bases at V and 4 bases at J, with 19 bases in the middle. CDR1 SNHLY and CDR2 FYNNEI come from the germline V gene. The CDR3 bases that were read are TGTGCCAGCAGCGAGGGGCGCCTAGTAAATTACGAG. Translated: CASSEGRLVNYE. The whole CDR3 protein reads CASSEGRLVNYEQYF.

Points on this clone: The DNA ends 3 residues before the CDR3 does, and the rest of the CDR3 is filled in from the germline J gene. The chain recombines TRBV28 with TRBJ1-2; 7 positions match TRBD1. CDR3 length: 15 amino acids. J lost 5 bases, V lost 7 bases, and 13 bases had no gene match. Germline CDR1 and CDR2: MDHEN and SYDVKM. The CDR3 reads CASTLLQGSGYGYTF. The DNA read from the CDR3 is TGTGCCAGCACTCTACTACAGGGGAGTGGATATGGC.

As regards this clone: The CDR3 end lies 3 residues beyond the end of the read and is filled in from the germline J gene. The rearrangement links TRBV11-2 to TRBJ2-1; D gene unclear. The CDR3 length is 13 residues. The V gene's germline CDR1 is SGHAT and CDR2 FQNNGV. The V end was cut by 2 bases, the J end by 3 bases, with 5 bases between. This CDR3 is CASSLRFYNEQFF. The CDR3 DNA, read in part, is TGTGCCAGCAGCTTAAGGTTCTACAATGAG.

On this clone: The missing CDR3 end, 3 residues past where the read stops, is filled in from the germline J gene. This chain connects TRBV29-1 to TRBJ1-6; no firm D call. Germline assignment: CDR1 SQVTM and CDR2 ANQGSEA. The CDR3 has 14 residues. The germline V and J ends were trimmed by 4 bases and 7 bases, with 14 bases remaining between them. CDR3 protein: CSVAAGMGNSPLHF. The sequenced CDR3 bases are TGCAGCGTTGCTGCGGGCATGGGAAATTCACCC.

In regard to this clone: The CDR3 goes on 3 residues after the read ends, and that part is filled in from the germline J gene. V and J are TRBV2 and TRBJ2-7; 9 nucleotides agree with TRBD2. This CDR3 has 15 amino acids. Trimming cost V 7 bases and J 0 bases; bases outside gene matches: 7. Per the germline V gene, CDR1 is SNHLY and CDR2 is FYNNEI. This chain's CDR3 is CASNSPSGISYEQYF. CDR3 DNA, as far as it was read: TGTGCCAGCAATTCGCCTAGCGGGATCTCCTACGAG.

A remark on this clone: From the germline J gene comes the end of the CDR3, since the read stops 3 residues before it. The chain is built from TRBV3-1 (or the pseudogene TRBV3-2) and TRBJ2-5; 7 positions agree with TRBD1. V shed 5 bases, J shed 5 bases, and the junction held 8 bases outside the gene matches. The germline V gene encodes CDR1 LGHDT and CDR2 YNNKEL (reference sequence). CDR3 length equals 14 residues. Partial CDR3 DNA: TGTGCCAGCAGCTCAAGTCCAGGGGGTGAGACC. This sequence encodes CASSSSPGGET. The CDR3 in full is CASSSSPGGETQYF.

Of note for this clone: Read sequence stops 3 residues before the CDR3 end, and the germline J gene provides the missing end. The chain links TRBV5-1 to TRBJ1-5, with 7 bases lining up with TRBD1. The CDR3 is 15 residues long. The germline CDR1 and CDR2 sequences are SGHRS and YFSETQ. J was trimmed by 2 bases and V by 0 bases; bases with no gene match: 2. CDR3 DNA (partial): TGCGCCAGCAGCTTGGGACAGGGAGGCAATCAGCCC. Residues: CASSLGQGGNQP. The whole CDR3 reads CASSLGQGGNQPQHF.

A word on this clone: The read terminates 3 residues before the CDR3 end, so the remaining end is supplied by the germline J gene. This chain joins TRBV2 and TRBJ2-7, with D tentatively TRBD2 (5 bases). Deletions cut 6 bases from V and 3 bases from J, with 9 bases between. Germline values: CDR1 SNHLY, CDR2 FYNNEI. This CDR3 region has 12 residues. The CDR3 loop reads CASRGLGYEQYF. The part of the CDR3 DNA that was read is TGTGCCAGCAGAGGACTTGGCTACGAG.

As regards this clone: The read finishes 3 residues shy of the CDR3 end, and the germline J gene is used to complete it. The V and J genes are TRBV20-1 and TRBJ1-5; TRBD1 is a possible D gene (5 bases). Trimming cost V 4 bases and J 2 bases, with 9 bases left between them. The CDR3 is 13 amino acids. Looked up from germline, CDR1 is DFQATT and CDR2 is SNEGSKA (reference sequence). CDR3 residues: CSAIPRGNQPQHF. Incomplete CDR3 DNA: TGCAGTGCTATCCCCAGGGGCAATCAGCCC.

For this clone: The read falls 3 residues short of the CDR3 end, and the missing part is taken from the germline J gene. The rearrangement links TRBV5-1 to TRBJ2-3; D is undetermined. Germline CDR1 reads SGHRS; CDR2 reads YFSETQ. Trimming cost V 4 bases and J 4 bases, with 19 bases left between them. CDR3 length: 16 amino acids. The CDR3 region is CASSPGDRGSADTQYF. The sequenced CDR3 bases are TGCGCCAGCAGCCCAGGAGACCGTGGGTCCGCAGATACG.

As concerns this clone: With the read ending 3 residues before the CDR3 end, the germline J gene is used to fill in that end. The chain carries TRBV5-6 and TRBJ2-7; perhaps TRBD2 as D (6 bases). V lost 1 base and J lost 2, with 13 bases in between. CDR1 and CDR2 (germline): SGHDT, YYEEEE. There are 15 residues in the CDR3. Partial CDR3 DNA: TGTGCCAGCAGCTTGTTTGGCGGGAATGCCTACGAG. Amino acid sequence: CASSLFGGNAYE. The full-length CDR3 reads as CASSLFGGNAYEQYF.

In the case of this clone: Read coverage stops 3 residues before the CDR3 terminus; the germline J gene supplies the remainder. The chain recombines TRBV20-1 with TRBJ2-5, with 9 nucleotides matching TRBD2. Looked up from germline, CDR1 is DFQATT and CDR2 is SNEGSKA (reference sequence). Germline trimming cut 4 bases from V and 4 bases from J; bases unmatched to any gene: 13. CDR3 size: 16 residues. CDR3 DNA (partial): TGCAGTGCTACCGCACCCGGGACTAGCCGGGGAGAGACC. Encoded protein: CSATAPGTSRGET. Given in full, the CDR3 is CSATAPGTSRGETQYF.

Of note for this clone: The read gets to within 3 residues of the CDR3 end, and the germline J gene fills in the rest. This chain joins TRBV2 and TRBJ2-1, with 14 bases aligning to TRBD2. Germline CDR1 SNHLY, CDR2 FYNNEI. CDR3 length: 15 amino acids. Trimming at V came to 7 bases and at J to 9 bases, leaving 8 bases not matched to a gene. The CDR3 bases that were read are TGTGCCAGCAACGCCCGGACTAGCGGGAGGAGTGAG. It encodes CASNARTSGRSE. The CDR3, in full, reads CASNARTSGRSEQFF.

Worth noting for this clone: The DNA ends 3 residues before the CDR3 does, and the rest of the CDR3 is filled in from the germline J gene. The V and J genes are TRBV19 and TRBJ1-4; 7 nucleotides agree with TRBD1. J lost 2 bases, V lost 4 bases, and 4 bases had no gene match. CDR3 size: 15 residues. Germline values: CDR1 LNHDA, CDR2 SQIVND (reference sequence). CDR3 region: CASSKKQGTNEKLFF. CDR3 DNA (partial): TGTGCCAGTAGTAAGAAACAGGGGACTAATGAAAAA.

The sequenced part of the CDR3 DNA is TGCAGTGCTAGTGACGGCGGGAAAGAGACC. Translated: CSASDGGKET. The CDR3 reads in full as CSASDGGKETQYF. The chain couples TRBV20-1 to TRBJ2-5; tentatively, D is TRBD2 (6 bases). The CDR3 end falls 3 residues outside the read, so it is completed with the germline J gene. V was trimmed by 3 bases and J by 3 bases, leaving 11 bases between them. This CDR3 contains 13 residues. Germline loops: CDR1 DFQATT, CDR2 SNEGSKA (reference sequence).

As concerns this clone: The CDR3 end falls 3 residues outside the read, so it is completed with the germline J gene. The genes are TRBV5-1 and TRBJ2-1; 10 bases match TRBD2. Germline values: CDR1 SGHRS, CDR2 YFSETQ. V trimming: 0 bases; J trimming: 9 bases; junction bases outside the gene matches: 6. The CDR3 loop spans 15 amino acids. CDR3 sequence reads: CASSLGTTSGIEQFF. Incomplete CDR3 DNA: TGCGCCAGCAGCTTGGGCACAACTAGCGGGATTGAG.

Worth noting for this clone: The read ends 3 residues before the CDR3 terminus; that terminus is restored from the germline J gene. The chain has TRBV7-9 and TRBJ1-5; D not resolved. The CDR3 is 14 residues long. In germline, CDR1 is SEHNR, CDR2 FQNEAQ (reference sequence). V gave up 1 base and J gave up 3 bases, with 7 bases separating them. The CDR3 region is CASSLVSDNQPQHF. The CDR3 bases that were read are TGTGCCAGCAGCTTAGTTAGCGACAATCAGCCC.

The CDR3 reads CATQPGVQETQYF. CDR3 DNA, as far as it was read: TGTGCCACCCAGCCAGGGGTACAAGAGACC. J is TRBJ2-5 and V is TRBV10-3; D perhaps matches TRBD1 (6 bases). The read ends 3 residues shy of where the CDR3 ends; the end is completed using the germline J gene. The V end lost 10 bases, the J end lost 2 bases, and 14 bases lay between the germline ends. This CDR3 contains 13 residues. From germline, CDR1 is ENHRY and CDR2 SYGVKD.

The CDR3 here is CASSLDWGRNSPLHF. The sequenced CDR3 bases are TGTGCCAGCAGCTTGGATTGGGGGCGGAATTCACCC. The rearrangement uses TRBV5-4 and TRBJ1-6, with TRBD1 as a possible D gene (6 bases). The sequenced fragment ends 3 residues before the CDR3 boundary, so the rest is inferred from the germline J gene. Germline assignment: CDR1 SGHNT and CDR2 YYREEE (reference sequence). This CDR3 spans 15 amino acids. Deletions cut 0 bases from V and 7 bases from J, with 11 bases between.

Concerning this clone itself: The CDR3 end lies 3 residues beyond the end of the read and is filled in from the germline J gene. The chain links TRBV19 to TRBJ1-6; tentatively, D is TRBD1 (6 bases). Germline V lookup: CDR1 LNHDA, CDR2 SQIVND (reference sequence). Between the trimmed V and J ends, which lost 7 bases and 7 bases, there was a span of 17 bases. CDR3 length: 15 amino acids. The DNA read from the CDR3 is TGTGCCAGTACGATACCGGGACATCTCAATTCACCC. Its translation: CASTIPGHLNSP. The full CDR3 sequence reads CASTIPGHLNSPLHF.

With respect to this clone: The read comes to an end 3 residues before the CDR3 does, leaving the germline J gene to fill in the end. This chain uses TRBV5-4 with TRBJ1-6; D is uncertain. V lost 0 bases and J lost 0, with 4 bases in between. This CDR3 has 15 amino acids. In germline, CDR1 is SGHNT, CDR2 YYREEE (reference sequence). CDR3 DNA (partial): TGTGCCAGCAGCTTGGATAGCTCCTATAATTCACCC. Protein: CASSLDSSYNSP. The entire CDR3 reads CASSLDSSYNSPLHF. Variable domain in full (rest from reference TRBV5-4 and TRBJ1-6): ETGVTQSPTHLIKTRGQQVTLRCSSQSGHNTVSWYQQALGQGPQFIFQYYREEENGRGNFPPRFSGLQFPNYSSELNVNALELDDSALYLCASSLDSSYNSPLHFGNGTRLTVT.

Comment on this clone: The read falls 3 residues short of the CDR3 end, and the missing part is taken from the germline J gene. This chain joins TRBV19 and TRBJ2-7, with 8 bases aligning to TRBD2. This CDR3 is built from 14 residues. CDR1 and CDR2 (germline): LNHDA, SQIVND (reference sequence). The ends lost 5 bases at V and 0 bases at J; junction bases unmatched: 3. CDR3 residues: CASSPTSDSYEQYF. The sequenced part of the CDR3 DNA is TGTGCCAGTAGTCCGACTAGCGACTCCTACGAG.

Regarding this clone: The DNA ends 3 residues before the CDR3 does, and the rest of the CDR3 is filled in from the germline J gene. Other DNA sequences within the sample encode an identical CDR3. The chain links TRBV20-1 to TRBJ2-1; D unresolved. The CDR3 covers 11 residues. V was cut by 5 bases and J by 3 bases, with 5 bases left in between. Germline assignment: CDR1 DFQATT and CDR2 SNEGSKA (reference sequence). Partial CDR3 DNA: TGCAGTGCTCCCCTCTACAATGAG. Its protein is CSAPLYNE. The full CDR3 reads CSAPLYNEQFF.

For this clone: The CDR3 goes on 3 residues after the read ends, and that part is filled in from the germline J gene. V gene TRBV20-1 combines with J gene TRBJ1-6; TRBD1 might be the D (5 bases). From germline, CDR1 is DFQATT and CDR2 SNEGSKA (reference sequence). The length of the CDR3 is 14 residues. V lost 5 bases to trimming and J lost 6 bases, with 14 bases between them. The covered CDR3 bases are TGCAGTGCTGGGCAGGGCACCGGTAATTCACCC. Amino acids: CSAGQGTGNSP. The full CDR3 protein reads CSAGQGTGNSPLHF.

To note about this clone: Coverage ceases 3 residues before the CDR3 finishes, and the germline J gene fills in the end. The V gene is TRBV7-2, the J gene TRBJ2-7; D ambiguous. The germline V gene encodes CDR1 SGHTA and CDR2 FQGNSA. This CDR3 region has 14 residues. Trimming shortened V by 3 bases and J by 3 bases, and 12 bases separated the two germline ends. The CDR3 loop is CASSFKGLYYEQYF. The sequenced part of the CDR3 DNA is TGTGCCAGCAGCTTCAAGGGCCTATACTACGAG. Filled out from reference TRBV7-2 and TRBJ2-7, the complete variable domain reads GAGVSQSPSNKVTEKGKDVELRCDPISGHTALYWYRQSLGQGLEFLIYFQGNSAPDKSGLPSDRFSAERTGGSVSTLTIQRTQQEDSAVYLCASSFKGLYYEQYFGPGTRLTVT.

This clone is identified as medium-sized from frequency. The read falls 3 residues short of the CDR3 end, and the missing part is taken from the germline J gene. The chain has TRBV7-9 and TRBJ2-7; 8 bases align to TRBD1. Losses at the gene ends were 5 bases for V and 6 bases for J; bases not matched to a gene: 9. Germline loops: CDR1 SEHNR, CDR2 FQNEAQ (reference sequence). This CDR3 is built from 14 residues. The CDR3 DNA, read in part, is TGTGCCAGCAGCCAAGATTGGACAGGGAGCGAG. It is translated as CASSQDWTGSE. The whole CDR3 sequence is CASSQDWTGSEQYF.

As to this clone: The read ends 3 residues before the CDR3 terminus; that terminus is restored from the germline J gene. This chain uses TRBV20-1 with TRBJ2-1; D possibly corresponds to TRBD2 (6 bases). Germline CDR1 is DFQATT and CDR2 is SNEGSKA (reference sequence). The length of the CDR3 is 13 residues. The ends were cut back, 1 base at V and 6 bases at J, with 10 bases in the middle. CDR3: CSARVEGSNEQFF. Partial CDR3 DNA: TGCAGTGCTAGAGTGGAGGGGTCCAATGAG.

On this clone: From the germline J gene comes the end of the CDR3, since the read stops 3 residues before it. The chain recombines TRBV15 with TRBJ2-3; D may be TRBD1 (8 bases). Deletions cut 4 bases from V and 2 bases from J, with 13 bases between. The germline gives CDR1 LNHNV, CDR2 YYDKDF (reference sequence). The CDR3 spans 15 residues. The covered CDR3 bases are TGTGCCACCAGCATACAGGGGGGGCCCACAGATACG. This translates into CATSIQGGPTDT. Given in full, the CDR3 is CATSIQGGPTDTQYF.

Measured by frequency, this clone is medium-sized. The CDR3 goes on 3 residues after the read ends, and that part is filled in from the germline J gene. V is TRBV2 and J is TRBJ1-2; D may be TRBD1 (5 bases). Germline CDR1 reads SNHLY; CDR2 reads FYNNEI. CDR3 size: 11 residues. The sequenced part of the CDR3 DNA is TGTGCCAGCAGGGGGCACCAGGGC. Protein sequence: CASRGHQG. From start to end, the CDR3 is CASRGHQGYTF.

A note on this clone: Read data end 3 residues before the CDR3 end; the end is taken from the germline J gene. The chain links TRBV6-1 to TRBJ1-2; TRBD1 agrees at 10 bases. Germline loops: CDR1 MNHNS, CDR2 SASEGT. V shed 3 bases, J shed 5 bases, and the junction held 6 bases outside the gene matches. The CDR3 totals 15 residues. The CDR3 region is CASSDPGTGVYGYTF. The CDR3 bases that were read are TGTGCCAGCAGTGACCCCGGGACAGGGGTATATGGC.